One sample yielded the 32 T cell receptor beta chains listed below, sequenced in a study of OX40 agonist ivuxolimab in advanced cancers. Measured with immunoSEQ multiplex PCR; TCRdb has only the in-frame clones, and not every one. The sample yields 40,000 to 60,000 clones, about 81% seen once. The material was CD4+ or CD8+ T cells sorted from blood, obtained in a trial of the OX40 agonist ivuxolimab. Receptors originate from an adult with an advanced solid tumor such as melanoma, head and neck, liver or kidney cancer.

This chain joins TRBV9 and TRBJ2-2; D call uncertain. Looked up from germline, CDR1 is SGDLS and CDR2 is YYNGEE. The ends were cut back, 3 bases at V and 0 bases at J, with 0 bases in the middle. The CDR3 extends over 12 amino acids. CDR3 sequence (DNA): TGTGCCAGCAGCGCGAACACCGGGGAGCTGTTTTTT. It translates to CASSANTGELFF.

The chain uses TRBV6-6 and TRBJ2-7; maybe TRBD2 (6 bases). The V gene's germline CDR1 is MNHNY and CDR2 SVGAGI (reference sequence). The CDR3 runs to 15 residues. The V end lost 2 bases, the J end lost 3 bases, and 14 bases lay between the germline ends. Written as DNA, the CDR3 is TGTGCCAGCAGTTACAGCGCGGGGAAGTACTACGAGCAGTACTTC. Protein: CASSYSAGKYYEQYF.

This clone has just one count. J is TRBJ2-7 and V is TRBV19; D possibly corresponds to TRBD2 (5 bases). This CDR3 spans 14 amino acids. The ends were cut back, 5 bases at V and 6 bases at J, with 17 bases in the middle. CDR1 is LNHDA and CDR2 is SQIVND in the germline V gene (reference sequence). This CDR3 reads CASSGTGQRSEQYF. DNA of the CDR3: TGTGCCAGTAGTGGAACCGGGCAGCGGAGCGAGCAGTACTTC.

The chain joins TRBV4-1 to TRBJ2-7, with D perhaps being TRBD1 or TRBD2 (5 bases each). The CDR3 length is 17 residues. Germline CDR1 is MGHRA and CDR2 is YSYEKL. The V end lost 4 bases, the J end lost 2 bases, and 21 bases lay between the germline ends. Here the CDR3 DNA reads TGCGCCAGCAGCCGTCAGGGAGTTAGGGTTACAGCCTACGAGCAGTACTTC. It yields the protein CASSRQGVRVTAYEQYF.

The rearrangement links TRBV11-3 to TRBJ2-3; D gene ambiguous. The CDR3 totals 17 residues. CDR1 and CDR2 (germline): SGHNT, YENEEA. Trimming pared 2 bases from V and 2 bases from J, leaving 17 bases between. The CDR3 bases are TGTGCCAGCAGCTTACGGCCAGGACGGGCACCCACAGATACGCAGTATTTT. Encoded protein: CASSLRPGRAPTDTQYF.

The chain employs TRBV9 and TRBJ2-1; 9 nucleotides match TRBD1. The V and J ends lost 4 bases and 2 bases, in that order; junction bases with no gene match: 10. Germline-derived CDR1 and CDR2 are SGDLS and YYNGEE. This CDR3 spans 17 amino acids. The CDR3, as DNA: TGTGCCAGCAGCCCTAAGAGGGGACAGGGAACCTACAATGAGCAGTTCTTC. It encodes CASSPKRGQGTYNEQFF.

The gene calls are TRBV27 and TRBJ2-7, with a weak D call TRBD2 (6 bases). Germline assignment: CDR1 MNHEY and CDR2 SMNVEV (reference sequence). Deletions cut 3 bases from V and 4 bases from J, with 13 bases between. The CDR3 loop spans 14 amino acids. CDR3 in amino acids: CASSFLGGAYEQYF. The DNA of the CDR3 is TGTGCCAGCAGTTTCCTCGGGGGAGCTTACGAGCAGTACTTC.

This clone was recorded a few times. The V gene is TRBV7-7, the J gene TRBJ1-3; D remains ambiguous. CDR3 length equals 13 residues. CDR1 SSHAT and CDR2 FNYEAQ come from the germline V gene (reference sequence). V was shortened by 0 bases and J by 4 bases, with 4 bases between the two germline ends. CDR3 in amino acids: CASSLAKGNTIYF. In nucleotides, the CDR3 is TGTGCCAGCAGCTTAGCGAAGGGAAACACCATATATTTT.

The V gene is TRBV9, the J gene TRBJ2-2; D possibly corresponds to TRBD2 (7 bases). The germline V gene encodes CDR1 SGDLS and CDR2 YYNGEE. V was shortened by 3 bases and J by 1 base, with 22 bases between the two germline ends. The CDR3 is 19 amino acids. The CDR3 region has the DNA TGTGCCAGCAGCGGGGGAGGGGGACCGCGACAGGAGAACACCGGGGAGCTGTTTTTT. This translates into CASSGGGGPRQENTGELFF.

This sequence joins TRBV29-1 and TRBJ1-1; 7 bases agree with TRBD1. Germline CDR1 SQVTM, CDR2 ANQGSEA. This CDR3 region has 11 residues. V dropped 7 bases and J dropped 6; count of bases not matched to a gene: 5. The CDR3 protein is CSGQGGAEAFF. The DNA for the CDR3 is TGCAGCGGCCAGGGGGGGGCTGAAGCTTTCTTT.

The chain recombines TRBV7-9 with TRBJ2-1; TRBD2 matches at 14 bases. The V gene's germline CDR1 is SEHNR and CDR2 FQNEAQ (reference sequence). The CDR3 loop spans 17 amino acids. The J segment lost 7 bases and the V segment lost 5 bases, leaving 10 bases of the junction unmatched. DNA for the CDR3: TGTGCCAGCAGCGGGCTAAAGGGACTAGCGGGAGTAAATGAGCAGTTCTTC. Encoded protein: CASSGLKGLAGVNEQFF.

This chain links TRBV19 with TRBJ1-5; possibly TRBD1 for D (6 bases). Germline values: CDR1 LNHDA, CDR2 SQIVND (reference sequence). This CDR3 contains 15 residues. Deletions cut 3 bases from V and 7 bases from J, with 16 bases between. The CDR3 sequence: CASSILSSGGQPQHF. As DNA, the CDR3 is TGTGCCAGTAGTATTCTATCCTCTGGGGGCCAGCCCCAGCATTTT.

CDR3 residues: CASSPRQGGAKNIQYF. Here the CDR3 DNA reads TGTGCCAGCAGCCCTCGACAGGGAGGGGCCAAAAACATTCAGTACTTC. The V call is TRBV11-2, the J call TRBJ2-4, with D perhaps assigned TRBD1 or TRBD2 (7 bases each). The CDR3 sequence is 16 residues long. Per the germline V gene, CDR1 is SGHAT and CDR2 is FQNNGV. Between the trimmed V and J ends, which lost 5 bases and 1 base, there was a span of 15 bases.

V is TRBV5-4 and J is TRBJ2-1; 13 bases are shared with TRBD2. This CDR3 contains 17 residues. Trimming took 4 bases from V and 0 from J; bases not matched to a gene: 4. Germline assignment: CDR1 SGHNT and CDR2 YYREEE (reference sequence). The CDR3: CASSRGLAGDSYNEQFF. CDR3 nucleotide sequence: TGTGCCAGCAGCCGAGGACTAGCGGGAGACTCCTACAATGAGCAGTTCTTC. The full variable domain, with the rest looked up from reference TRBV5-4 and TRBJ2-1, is ETGVTQSPTHLIKTRGQQVTLRCSSQSGHNTVSWYQQALGQGPQFIFQYYREEENGRGNFPPRFSGLQFPNYSSELNVNALELDDSALYLCASSRGLAGDSYNEQFFGPGTRLTVL.

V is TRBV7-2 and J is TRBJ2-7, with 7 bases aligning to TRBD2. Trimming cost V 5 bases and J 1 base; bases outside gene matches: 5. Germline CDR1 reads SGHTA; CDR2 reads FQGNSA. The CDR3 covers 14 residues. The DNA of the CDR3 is TGTGCCAGCAGCCCGATGGGGGGGTCCTACGAGCAGTACTTC. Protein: CASSPMGGSYEQYF.

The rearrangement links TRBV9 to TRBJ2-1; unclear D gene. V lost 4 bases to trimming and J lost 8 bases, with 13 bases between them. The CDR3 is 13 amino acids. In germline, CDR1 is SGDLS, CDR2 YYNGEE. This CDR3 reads CASSLSPHDEQFF. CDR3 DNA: TGTGCCAGCAGCCTCTCCCCCCATGATGAGCAGTTCTTC. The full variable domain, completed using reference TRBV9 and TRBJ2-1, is DSGVTQTPKHLITATGQRVTLRCSPRSGDLSVYWYQQSLDQGLQFLIQYYNGEERAKGNILERFSAQQFPDLHSELNLSSLELGDSALYFCASSLSPHDEQFFGPGTRLTVL.

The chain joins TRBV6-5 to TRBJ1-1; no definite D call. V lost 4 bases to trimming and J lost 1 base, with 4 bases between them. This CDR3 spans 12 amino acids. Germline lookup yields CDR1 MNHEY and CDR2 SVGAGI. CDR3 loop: CASSWANTEAFF. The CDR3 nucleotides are TGTGCCAGCAGTTGGGCGAACACTGAAGCTTTCTTT.

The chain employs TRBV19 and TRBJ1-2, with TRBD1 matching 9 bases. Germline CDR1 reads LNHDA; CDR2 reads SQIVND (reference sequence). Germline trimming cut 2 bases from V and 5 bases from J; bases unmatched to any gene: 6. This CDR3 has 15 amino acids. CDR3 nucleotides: TGTGCCAGTAGTATAACCGGGACAGGGTTTTATGGCTACACCTTC. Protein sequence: CASSITGTGFYGYTF.

In nucleotides, the CDR3 is TGTGCCTCTGATGGGGGACTGACGAATTCACCCCTCCACTTT. It specifies CASDGGLTNSPLHF. The chain combines TRBV30 with TRBJ1-6; D might be TRBD1 (5 bases). This CDR3 contains 14 residues. In germline, CDR1 is GTSNPN, CDR2 SVGIG (reference sequence). V was trimmed by 7 bases and J by 7 bases, leaving 17 bases between them. The whole variable domain, filled in from reference TRBV30 and TRBJ1-6, reads SQTIHQWPATLVQPVGSPLSLECTVEGTSNPNLYWYRQAAGRGLQLLFYSVGIGQISSEVPQNLSASRPQDRQFILSSKKLLLSDSGFYLCASDGGLTNSPLHFGNGTRLTVT.

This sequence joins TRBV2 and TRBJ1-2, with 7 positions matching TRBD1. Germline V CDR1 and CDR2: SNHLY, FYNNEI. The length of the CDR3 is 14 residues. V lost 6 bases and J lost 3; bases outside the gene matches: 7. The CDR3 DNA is TGTGCCAGCAGGTTTGGCGGGACAGACTATGGCTACACCTTC. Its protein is CASRFGGTDYGYTF.

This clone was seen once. CDR3 in DNA: TGTGCCAGCAGCAAAGATGGGATGGGATTAAGCTCCTACGAGCAGTACTTC. It translates to CASSKDGMGLSSYEQYF. V gene TRBV21-1 combines with J gene TRBJ2-7. TRBV21-1 is recorded as a pseudogene. CDR3 size: 17 residues.

DNA of the CDR3: TGCGCCAGCAGCCAAGATCGTAGGGCCGAGGCTTTCTTT. Protein sequence: CASSQDRRAEAFF. The V and J genes are TRBV4-1 and TRBJ1-1; D is unresolved. The CDR3 length is 13 residues. Germline V lookup: CDR1 MGHRA, CDR2 YSYEKL. With 0 bases removed from V and 11 bases from J, the gap between germline ends came to 13 bases.

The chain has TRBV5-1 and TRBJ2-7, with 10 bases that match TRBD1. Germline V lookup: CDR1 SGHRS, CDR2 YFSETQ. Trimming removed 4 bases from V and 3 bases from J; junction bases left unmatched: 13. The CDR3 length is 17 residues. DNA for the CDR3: TGCGCCAGCAGCCCAACCTTTTCCGGGACAGGGGTCTACGAGCAGTACTTC. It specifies CASSPTFSGTGVYEQYF.

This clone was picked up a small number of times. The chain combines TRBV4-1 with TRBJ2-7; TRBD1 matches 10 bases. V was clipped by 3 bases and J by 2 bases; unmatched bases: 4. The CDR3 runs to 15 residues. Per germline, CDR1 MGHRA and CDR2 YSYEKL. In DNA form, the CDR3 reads TGCGCCAGCAGCCAGGCCGGGACAGGGGCCTACGAGCAGTACTTC. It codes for CASSQAGTGAYEQYF.

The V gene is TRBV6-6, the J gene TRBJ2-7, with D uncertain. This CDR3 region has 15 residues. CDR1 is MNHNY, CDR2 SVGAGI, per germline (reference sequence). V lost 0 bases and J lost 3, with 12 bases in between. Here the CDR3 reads CASSYSAGISYEQYF. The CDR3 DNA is TGTGCCAGCAGTTACTCAGCAGGAATCAGCTACGAGCAGTACTTC.

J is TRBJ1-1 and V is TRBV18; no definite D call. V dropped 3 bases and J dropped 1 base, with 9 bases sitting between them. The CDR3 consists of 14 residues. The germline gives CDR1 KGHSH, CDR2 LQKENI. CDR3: CASSPPGWNTEAFF. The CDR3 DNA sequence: TGTGCCAGCTCACCGCCAGGTTGGAACACTGAAGCTTTCTTT.

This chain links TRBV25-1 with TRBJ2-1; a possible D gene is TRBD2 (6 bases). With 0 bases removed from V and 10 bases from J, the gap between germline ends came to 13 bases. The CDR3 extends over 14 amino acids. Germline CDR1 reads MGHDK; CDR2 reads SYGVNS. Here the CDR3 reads CASSEYAPGVEQFF. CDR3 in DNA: TGTGCCAGCAGTGAATACGCCCCGGGAGTCGAGCAGTTCTTC.

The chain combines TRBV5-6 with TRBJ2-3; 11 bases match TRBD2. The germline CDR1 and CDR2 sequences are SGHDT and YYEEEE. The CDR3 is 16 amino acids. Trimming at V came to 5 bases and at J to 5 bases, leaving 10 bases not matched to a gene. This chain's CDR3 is CASSVSGRAGLDTQYF. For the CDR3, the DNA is TGTGCCAGCAGTGTTAGCGGGAGGGCCGGTTTAGATACGCAGTATTTT. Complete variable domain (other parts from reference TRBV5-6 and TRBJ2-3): DAGVTQSPTHLIKTRGQQVTLRCSPKSGHDTVSWYQQALGQGPQFIFQYYEEEERQRGNFPDRFSGHQFPNYSSELNVNALLLGDSALYLCASSVSGRAGLDTQYFGPGTRLTVL.

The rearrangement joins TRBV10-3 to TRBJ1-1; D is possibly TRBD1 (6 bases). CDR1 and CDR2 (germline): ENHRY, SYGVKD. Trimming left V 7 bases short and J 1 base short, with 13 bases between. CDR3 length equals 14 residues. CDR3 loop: CAITRDTANTEAFF. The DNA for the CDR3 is TGTGCCATCACCCGGGACACGGCGAACACTGAAGCTTTCTTT.

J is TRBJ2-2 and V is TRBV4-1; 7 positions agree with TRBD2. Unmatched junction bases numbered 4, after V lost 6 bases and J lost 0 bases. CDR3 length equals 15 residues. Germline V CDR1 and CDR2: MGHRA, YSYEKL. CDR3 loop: CASRIGGANTGELFF. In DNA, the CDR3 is TGCGCCAGCAGGATTGGGGGGGCGAACACCGGGGAGCTGTTTTTT.

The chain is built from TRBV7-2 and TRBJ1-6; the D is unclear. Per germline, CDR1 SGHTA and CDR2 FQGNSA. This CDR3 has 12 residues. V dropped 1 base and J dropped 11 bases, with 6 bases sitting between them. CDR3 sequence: CASSLEFPPLHF. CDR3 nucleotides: TGTGCCAGCAGCTTAGAATTCCCACCCCTCCACTTT. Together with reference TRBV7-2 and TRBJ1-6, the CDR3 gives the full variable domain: GAGVSQSPSNKVTEKGKDVELRCDPISGHTALYWYRQSLGQGLEFLIYFQGNSAPDKSGLPSDRFSAERTGGSVSTLTIQRTQQEDSAVYLCASSLEFPPLHFGNGTRLTVT.

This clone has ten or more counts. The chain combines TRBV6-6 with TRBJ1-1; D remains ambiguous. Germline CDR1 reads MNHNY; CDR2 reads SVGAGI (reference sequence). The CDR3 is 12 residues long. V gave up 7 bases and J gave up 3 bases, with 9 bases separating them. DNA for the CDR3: TGTGCCAGCACCCTCGGGGACACTGAAGCTTTCTTT. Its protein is CASTLGDTEAFF.